Presented here are 14 T cell receptor beta chains from one specimen sequenced in a study of cytomegalovirus exposure and HLA in healthy donors. The PCR made use of 60 Vbeta and 13 Jbeta primers. This table comes from immunoSEQ multiplex PCR, and its TCRdb copy is limited to in-frame clones, with some not included. The sample carries 88,000 or so clones, approximately 66% recorded once. Material for sequencing was PBMCs. The receptors stem from a male donor in good health and CMV-seropositive.

This sequence joins TRBV7-9 and TRBJ2-7; tentative D call: TRBD1 (6 bases). The CDR3 is 13 amino acids. Trimming stripped 8 bases from V and 0 bases from J, with 11 bases between. Per germline, CDR1 SEHNR and CDR2 FQNEAQ (reference sequence). This CDR3 reads CASGEGGSYEQYF. The CDR3 DNA follows: TGTGCCAGCGGTGAAGGGGGCTCCTACGAGCAGTACTTC.

The genes are TRBV6-5 and TRBJ2-7; 7 bases are a match to TRBD2. Germline V CDR1 and CDR2: MNHEY, SVGAGI. The length of the CDR3 is 13 residues. Germline trimming cut 7 bases from V and 5 bases from J; bases unmatched to any gene: 8. The CDR3 reads CASTRSGDHEQYF. In nucleotides, the CDR3 is TGTGCCAGCACCCGCAGCGGGGACCACGAGCAGTACTTC.

The rearrangement joins TRBV5-6 to TRBJ2-5; no definite D call. The length of the CDR3 is 13 residues. V lost 2 bases, J lost 1 base, and 6 bases lay in between. Germline-derived CDR1 and CDR2 are SGHDT and YYEEEE. CDR3 sequence: CASSFGFQETQYF. CDR3 sequence (DNA): TGTGCCAGCAGCTTTGGCTTCCAAGAGACCCAGTACTTC. Filled out from reference TRBV5-6 and TRBJ2-5, the complete variable domain reads DAGVTQSPTHLIKTRGQQVTLRCSPKSGHDTVSWYQQALGQGPQFIFQYYEEEERQRGNFPDRFSGHQFPNYSSELNVNALLLGDSALYLCASSFGFQETQYFGPGTRLLVL.

Remarks on this clone: The germline gene is not matched at one end of the junction; a read error may be the cause. This rearrangement joins TRBV7-9 to TRBJ2-5, with D possibly being TRBD1 (5 bases). Germline CDR1 and CDR2: SEHNR and FQNEAQ (reference sequence). The length of the CDR3 is 15 residues. CDR3: CSSSLRQMYQETQYF. The CDR3 coding sequence is TGTTCCAGCAGCTTGAGACAGATGTACCAAGAGACCCAGTACTTC. The full variable domain, rest sourced from reference TRBV7-9 and TRBJ2-5, is DTGVSQNPRHKITKRGQNVTFRCDPISEHNRLYWYRQTLGQGPEFLTYFQNEAQLEKSRLLSDRFSAERPKGSFSTLEIQRTEQGDSAMYLCSSSLRQMYQETQYFGPGTRLLVL.

This chain connects TRBV4-2 to TRBJ2-7; 8 bases match TRBD2. This CDR3 region has 15 residues. V trimming: 5 bases; J trimming: 5 bases; junction bases outside the gene matches: 11. The germline CDR1 and CDR2 sequences are LGHNA and YNFKEQ. CDR3 in amino acids: CASSLTGTSSDEQYF. CDR3 DNA sequence: TGTGCCAGCAGCTTGACCGGGACTAGTAGCGACGAGCAGTACTTC.

V is TRBV19 and J is TRBJ1-3; TRBD1 agrees at 8 bases. CDR3 length equals 14 residues. Per germline, CDR1 LNHDA and CDR2 SQIVND (reference sequence). After removal of 9 bases from V and 0 bases from J, the junction contained 4 bases not matched to a gene. The CDR3, as DNA: TGTGCCAGCACAGGGGGTGCCTCTGGAAACACCATATATTTT. Protein: CASTGGASGNTIYF.

This clone was seen a handful of times. The chain combines TRBV4-1 with TRBJ1-1, with D possibly being TRBD1 (5 bases). Trimming removed 1 base at V and 2 bases at J, with 17 bases between. The CDR3 consists of 17 residues. Germline CDR1 and CDR2: MGHRA and YSYEKL. CDR3 loop: CASSQAYPRGSNTEAFF. CDR3 nucleotides: TGCGCCAGCAGCCAAGCGTACCCCCGGGGGTCTAACACTGAAGCTTTCTTT.

This chain joins TRBV27 and TRBJ1-1; TRBD1 aligns across 9 bases. The CDR3 totals 14 residues. V lost 10 bases and J lost 5; bases outside the gene matches: 11. Looked up from germline, CDR1 is MNHEY and CDR2 is SMNVEV (reference sequence). As DNA, the CDR3 is TGTGCCACCCGCCAGGGACAGGGTAGGACTGAAGCTTTCTTT. This codes for CATRQGQGRTEAFF.

The chain is built from TRBV7-2 and TRBJ2-5, with a weak D call TRBD1 (7 bases). From germline, CDR1 is SGHTA and CDR2 FQGNSA. V dropped 5 bases and J dropped 9 bases, with 34 bases sitting between them. The CDR3 is 19 amino acids. DNA of the CDR3: TGTGCCAGCAGCACCCGGGACAGCTTCTTCAGGGGACGGGGGCGGGCCCAGTACTTC. Amino acids: CASSTRDSFFRGRGRAQYF.

The chain recombines TRBV7-9 with TRBJ2-3, with D possibly TRBD1 on 5 matching bases. Germline V gene sequence: CDR1 SEHNR, CDR2 FQNEAQ (reference sequence). The V end was cut by 5 bases, the J end by 5 bases, with 17 bases between. The CDR3 extends over 15 amino acids. CDR3 loop: CASSVGQPGRDTQYF. The DNA of the CDR3 is TGTGCCAGCAGCGTAGGACAACCTGGCAGAGATACGCAGTATTTT.

The rearrangement joins TRBV6-5 to TRBJ2-5; maybe TRBD2 (5 bases). The end of the DNA is better explained by TRBJ2-7, so the J call may be wrong. The V gene's germline CDR1 is MNHEY and CDR2 SVGAGI. This CDR3 spans 16 amino acids. The CDR3 here is CASSYSWLGSSYEQYF. For the CDR3, the DNA is TGTGCCAGCAGTTACTCGTGGTTGGGGAGCTCCTACGAGCAGTACTTC.

The CDR3 protein is CASSPWGGETQYF. The CDR3 DNA reads TGTGCCAGCAGCCCGTGGGGGGGGGAGACCCAGTACTTC. The chain has TRBV5-6 and TRBJ2-5; TRBD2 matches at 7 bases. Per germline, CDR1 SGHDT and CDR2 YYEEEE. The CDR3 is 13 residues long. J was trimmed by 5 bases and V by 4 bases; bases with no gene match: 5.

This rearrangement joins TRBV27 to TRBJ2-3; tentative D call: TRBD2 (6 bases). The CDR3 extends over 15 amino acids. With 6 bases removed from V and 5 bases from J, the gap between germline ends came to 18 bases. CDR1 is MNHEY and CDR2 is SMNVEV in the germline V gene (reference sequence). The CDR3 region is CASSLQGRGGDTQYF. In DNA form, the CDR3 reads TGTGCCAGCAGCCTGCAGGGCCGGGGAGGAGATACGCAGTATTTT.

The rearrangement links TRBV28 to TRBJ2-5; D possibly corresponds to TRBD2 (5 bases). V lost 6 bases to trimming and J lost 2 bases, with 16 bases between them. This CDR3 is built from 15 residues. Per germline, CDR1 MDHEN and CDR2 SYDVKM. The CDR3 sequence: CASSPEGAMQETQYF. The CDR3 DNA follows: TGTGCCAGCAGCCCAGAGGGAGCGATGCAAGAGACCCAGTACTTC.